The source of this TCR beta chain is a study of human T cells and chemical hapten exposure. Study-level information: Sensitizing treatment utilized 2% DPC over an approximately 2 cm by approximately 2 cm portion of upper inner arm skin.

V was clipped by 0 bases and J by 6 bases, with 18 bases between them. Germline V gene lookup returns CDR1 LGHNA and CDR2 YSLEER. This CDR3 has 17 amino acids. Time point: pre-sensitization, week 0. As to treatment: therapeutic diphenylcyclopropenone sensitization with weekly scalp DPC. Before extraction, the whole blood was not fractionated, and total RNA was taken from it. This clonotype was seen a handful of times. Antigen unknown. Library preparation tagged each individual cDNA molecule with a unique molecular identifier. Per the original data handling: Counting gave a median of about 89,000 TCRs per sample, with values ranging from about 23,224 to 750,000. TCRdb called the RACE reads again in MiXCR, with one record for every CDR3 protein. The V and J calls follow TCRdb's processing rather than the paper's. The sample shows tens of thousands of distinct CDR3 sequences, 9% to 12% of them seen only once.

General study points: Among expanded TCRs, significantly more large CDR3 similarity clusters formed than among controls.

The chain links TRBV4-3 to TRBJ2-1; TRBD2 might be the D (6 bases). This clonotype was obtained from a man aged 50-60 years with alopecia areata. Some clones in this sample may be carry-over from other donors' samples. The sample here was whole blood, taken in connection with sensitization to the hapten diphenylcyclopropenone (DPC). The CDR3 DNA sequence: TGCGCCAGCAGCCAAGAATCCCCGGGAGCGACGGCCAATGAGCAGTTCTTC. Translated, it gives CASSQESPGATANEQFF.